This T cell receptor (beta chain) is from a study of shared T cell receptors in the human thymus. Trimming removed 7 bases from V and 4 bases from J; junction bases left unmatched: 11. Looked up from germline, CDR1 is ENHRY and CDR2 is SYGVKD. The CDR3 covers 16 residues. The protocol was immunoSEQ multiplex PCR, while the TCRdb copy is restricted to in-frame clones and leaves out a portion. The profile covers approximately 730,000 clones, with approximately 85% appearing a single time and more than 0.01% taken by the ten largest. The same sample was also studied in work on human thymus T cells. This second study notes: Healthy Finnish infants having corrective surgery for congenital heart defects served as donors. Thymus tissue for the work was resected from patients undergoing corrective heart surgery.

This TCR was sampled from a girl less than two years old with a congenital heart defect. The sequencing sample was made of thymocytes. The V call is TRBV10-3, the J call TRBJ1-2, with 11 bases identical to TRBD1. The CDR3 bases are TGTGCCATCAATATTCGGGACAGGGGGGTTCGCTATGGCTACACCTTC. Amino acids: CAINIRDRGVRYGYTF.